The 6 T cell receptor beta chains below were found in one sample sequenced in a study of blood T cell repertoires in COVID-19. Data came from immunoSEQ multiplex PCR; TCRdb stores just in-frame clones and leaves some out. The sample holds around 71,000 clones, roughly 83% seen once. The sequencing sample was made of peripheral blood. The receptors here all came from a man aged 65-85 years with acute or convalescent COVID-19.

The chain employs TRBV6-5 and TRBJ2-3; no definite D call. The ends were cut back, 6 bases at V and 3 bases at J, with 10 bases in the middle. CDR1 is MNHEY, CDR2 SVGAGI, per germline. The CDR3 contains 13 residues. CDR3: CASSKPGTDTQYF. The CDR3 nucleotides are TGTGCCAGCAGCAAACCCGGGACAGATACGCAGTATTTT.

V usage is TRBV20-1 and J usage is TRBJ2-1, with 12 bases identical to TRBD2. CDR1 is DFQATT and CDR2 is SNEGSKA in the germline V gene (reference sequence). After removal of 3 bases from V and 9 bases from J, the junction contained 18 bases not matched to a gene. This CDR3 spans 18 amino acids. The CDR3 here is CSASRLAGGLRDRSEQFF. CDR3 nucleotide sequence: TGCAGTGCTAGTCGGCTAGCGGGAGGGCTACGGGACCGTAGTGAGCAGTTCTTC.

The genes are TRBV18 and TRBJ1-2; D is uncertain. The ends were cut back, 4 bases at V and 0 bases at J, with 12 bases in the middle. The CDR3 is 15 residues long. Germline V gene sequence: CDR1 KGHSH, CDR2 LQKENI. The CDR3 reads CASSRATSANYGYTF. The CDR3 nucleotides read TGTGCCAGCTCACGAGCGACGAGCGCTAACTATGGCTACACCTTC.

The V and J genes are TRBV4-2 and TRBJ1-5; D remains unclear. The V gene's germline CDR1 is LGHNA and CDR2 YNFKEQ. Trimming cost V 3 bases and J 1 base, with 10 bases left between them. The CDR3 contains 15 residues. This CDR3 is CASSQCTVSNQPQHF. CDR3 nucleotides: TGTGCCAGCAGCCAGTGTACAGTGAGCAATCAGCCCCAGCATTTT.

The J gene is TRBJ2-7, the V gene TRBV6-6; D is unclear. Germline CDR1 is MNHNY and CDR2 is SVGAGI (reference sequence). This CDR3 is 14 amino acids long. Trimming took off 0 bases at V and 3 bases at J, with 9 bases between the two ends. In DNA form, the CDR3 reads TGTGCCAGCAGTTACTCTCAGGAAAGCTACGAGCAGTACTTC. It is translated as CASSYSQESYEQYF.

A few counts support this clone. This chain links TRBV5-4 with TRBJ1-5; 7 bases are shared with TRBD1. V lost 2 bases to trimming and J lost 2 bases; unmatched junction nucleotides: 1. Germline CDR1 and CDR2: SGHNT and YYREEE (reference sequence). The CDR3 spans 14 residues. DNA for the CDR3: TGTGCCAGCAGCTTTCAGGGGGGCAATCAGCCCCAGCATTTT. This codes for CASSFQGGNQPQHF.